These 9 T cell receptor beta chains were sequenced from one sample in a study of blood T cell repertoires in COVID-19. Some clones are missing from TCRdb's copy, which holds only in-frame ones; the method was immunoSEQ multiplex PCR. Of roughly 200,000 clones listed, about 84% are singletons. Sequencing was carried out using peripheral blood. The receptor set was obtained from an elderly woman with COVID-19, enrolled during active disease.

The CDR3, as DNA: TGTGCCAGCAGTTTAACAGGGACAGGATACTACGAGCAGTACTTC. It codes for CASSLTGTGYYEQYF. The V call is TRBV28, the J call TRBJ2-7, with 8 bases aligning to TRBD1. Looked up from germline, CDR1 is MDHEN and CDR2 is SYDVKM. The CDR3 contains 15 residues. After removal of 2 bases from V and 3 bases from J, the junction contained 6 bases not matched to a gene.

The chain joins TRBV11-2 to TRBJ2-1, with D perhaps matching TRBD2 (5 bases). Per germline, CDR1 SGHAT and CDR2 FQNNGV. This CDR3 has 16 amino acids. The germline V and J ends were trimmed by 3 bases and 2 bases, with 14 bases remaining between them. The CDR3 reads CASSFSAPSTYNEQFF. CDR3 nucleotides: TGTGCCAGCAGCTTTAGCGCCCCTTCAACCTACAATGAGCAGTTCTTC.

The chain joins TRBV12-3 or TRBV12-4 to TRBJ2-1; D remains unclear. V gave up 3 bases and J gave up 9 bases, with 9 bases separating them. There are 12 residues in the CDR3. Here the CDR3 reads CASSFGSGEQFF. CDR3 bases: TGTGCCAGCAGTTTCGGTTCAGGTGAGCAGTTCTTC.

The CDR3 reads CASGGVWNSNYGYTF. CDR3 nucleotides: TGTGCCAGTGGCGGCGTTTGGAACTCTAACTATGGCTACACCTTC. The rearrangement joins TRBV3-1 (or the pseudogene TRBV3-2) to TRBJ1-2; D not resolved. Germline lookup yields CDR1 LGHDT and CDR2 YNNKEL (reference sequence). This CDR3 is built from 15 residues. V lost 9 bases and J lost 0, with 17 bases in between.

The CDR3, as DNA: TGTGCCAGCCGTACCCCGGGACAGGGGTTAAACGAGCAGTACTTC. As protein: CASRTPGQGLNEQYF. The J gene is TRBJ2-7, the V gene TRBV6-5, with 10 bases lining up with TRBD1. CDR1 is MNHEY and CDR2 is SVGAGI in the germline V gene. The ends lost 8 bases at V and 5 bases at J; junction bases unmatched: 12. The CDR3 runs to 15 residues.

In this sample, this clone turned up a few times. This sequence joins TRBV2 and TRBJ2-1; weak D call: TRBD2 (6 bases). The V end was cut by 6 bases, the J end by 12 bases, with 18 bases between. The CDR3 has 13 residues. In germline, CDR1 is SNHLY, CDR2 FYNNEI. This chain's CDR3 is CASSGSPRGLQFF. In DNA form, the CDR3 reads TGTGCCAGCAGCGGTTCCCCGCGGGGTTTGCAGTTCTTC.

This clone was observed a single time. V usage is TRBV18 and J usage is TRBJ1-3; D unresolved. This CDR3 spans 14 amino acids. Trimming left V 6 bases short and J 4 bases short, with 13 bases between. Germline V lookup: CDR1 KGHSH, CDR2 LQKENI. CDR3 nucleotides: TGTGCCAGCTCCCCGGGTCGCCTGGGAAACACCATATATTTT. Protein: CASSPGRLGNTIYF.

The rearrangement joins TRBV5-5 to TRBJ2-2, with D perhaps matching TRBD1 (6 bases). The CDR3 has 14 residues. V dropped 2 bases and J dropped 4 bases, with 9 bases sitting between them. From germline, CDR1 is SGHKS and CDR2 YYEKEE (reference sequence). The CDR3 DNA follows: TGTGCCAGCAGCTTCGGGACAACCACCGGGGAGCTGTTTTTT. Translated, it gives CASSFGTTTGELFF.

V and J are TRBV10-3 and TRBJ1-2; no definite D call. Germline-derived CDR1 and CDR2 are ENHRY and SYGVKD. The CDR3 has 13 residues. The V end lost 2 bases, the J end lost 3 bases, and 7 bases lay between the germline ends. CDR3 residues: CAISEVADYGYTF. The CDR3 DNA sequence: TGTGCCATCAGTGAGGTGGCAGACTATGGCTACACCTTC.